What follows are 5 T cell receptor beta chains derived from one specimen sequenced in a study of Tregs in tolerant kidney transplant recipients. TCRdb's copy holds only in-frame clones and misses some; the assay was immunoSEQ multiplex PCR. The repertoire has about 110,000 clones, roughly 89% of them found once; the top ten carry 0.3% to 0.4%. Sample: CD4+ T cells from blood, taken before the transplant. The receptors were gathered from a human donor who received a combined kidney and bone marrow transplant.

This clone appeared a single time. The chain couples TRBV7-2 to TRBJ2-5; D possibly corresponds to TRBD2 (7 bases). This CDR3 region has 14 residues. Germline CDR1 and CDR2: SGHTA and FQGNSA. Trimming removed 1 base from V and 5 bases from J, with 11 bases in between. Here the CDR3 reads CASSLVGGPETQYF. DNA for the CDR3: TGTGCCAGCAGCTTAGTGGGGGGGCCCGAGACCCAGTACTTC.

The J gene is TRBJ2-3, the V gene TRBV6-5, with D possibly TRBD2 on 5 matching bases. CDR1 is MNHEY and CDR2 is SVGAGI in the germline V gene. The V end lost 8 bases, the J end lost 1 base, and 13 bases lay between the germline ends. The CDR3 contains 14 residues. The CDR3 loop reads CASRPGLGTDTQYF. The CDR3 nucleotides are TGTGCCAGCCGACCTGGACTGGGCACAGATACGCAGTATTTT.

The chain carries TRBV23-1 and TRBJ2-3; D possibly corresponds to TRBD1 (6 bases). TRBV23-1 is treated as an ORF (open reading frame) with a function not yet certain. The CDR3 totals 16 residues. V lost 0 bases and J lost 0, with 10 bases in between. CDR3 loop: CASSQSRDISTDTQYF. The CDR3, as DNA: TGCGCCAGCAGTCAATCCCGGGACATTAGCACAGATACGCAGTATTTT.

CDR3 protein: CASSPGRGGQPQHF. The CDR3 DNA reads TGTGCCAGCAGTCCGGGGAGGGGAGGTCAGCCCCAGCATTTT. The chain is built from TRBV6-6 and TRBJ1-5; tentative D call: TRBD1 (5 bases). Trimming removed 5 bases from V and 6 bases from J, with 14 bases in between. The CDR3 sequence is 14 residues long. CDR1 and CDR2 from the germline V gene are MNHNY and SVGAGI (reference sequence).

This chain links TRBV10-2 with TRBJ2-7; 7 nucleotides align to TRBD1. The CDR3 covers 18 residues. Germline trimming cut 3 bases from V and 7 bases from J; bases unmatched to any gene: 21. CDR1 is WSHSY, CDR2 SAAADI, per germline. The DNA for the CDR3 is TGCGCCAGCAGTGAAGGGGATTACCCAACAGGGGTGACGGAAGAGCAGTACTTC. Its translation: CASSEGDYPTGVTEEQYF.